The sequence of this T cell receptor beta chain was determined in a study of identical twins. General study findings and limits: Without tracking the same donors, conclusions rested on cross-sectional statistical analysis. Invariant MAIT and iNKT cells are populations that could partly confound zero-insertion analyses. Out-of-frame alpha sequences shared by twins were enriched for low generation probability.

As regards this clonotype: Its antigen is currently unknown.

A universal primer site came from template switching; cDNA carried unique molecular identifiers. From the 5' RACE reads, TCRdb called clonotypes with MiXCR, one entry per CDR3 protein. This sample has some 1,700,000 distinct CDR3 sequences, with around a third found just once. Looked up from germline, CDR1 is MNHEY and CDR2 is SVGEGT. The CDR3 runs 13 residues. V lost 0 bases, J lost 10 bases, and 13 bases lay in between. The chain couples TRBV6-2 or TRBV6-3 to TRBJ2-7; D ambiguous. This receptor was taken from a newborn girl in good health. What was sequenced was cord blood. The CDR3 here is CASSYSQAVVQYF. The CDR3 nucleotides are TGTGCCAGCAGTTACTCGCAGGCGGTTGTCCAGTACTTC.